Listed here are 22 T cell receptor beta chains from one sample, sequenced in a study of T cell repertoires in cytomegalovirus infection (dated by TCRdb to about 2019). Sequencing instrument: Illumina HiSeq 1500. The public reads were run again by TCRdb, first through fastp at Q25 and then through MiXCR, and only productive beta chains were kept. CDR3 protein sequences are deduplicated, and each keeps its most common genes and DNA. The sample profile shows a few hundred thousand distinct CDR3 sequences; about a sixth of them were found once. The ten largest account for approximately 10% of the sample. The sequenced sample was PBMCs. These receptors were collected from a human donor in good health (CMV status not recorded). Some clones in this sample may be carry-over from other donors' samples.

This clonotype was picked up many times. The chain is built from TRBV7-8 and TRBJ1-2; D is unresolved. This CDR3 is built from 14 residues. Germline V gives CDR1 SGHVS, CDR2 FQNEAQ. V dropped 0 bases and J dropped 2 bases, with 7 bases sitting between them. The CDR3 region has the DNA TGTGCCAGCAGCTTAGCTCCCGGAAACTATGGCTACACCTTC. Amino acids: CASSLAPGNYGYTF. The complete variable domain, with remaining parts taken from reference TRBV7-8 and TRBJ1-2, reads GAGVSQSPRYKVAKRGQDVALRCDPISGHVSLFWYQQALGQGPEFLTYFQNEAQLDKSGLPSDRFFAERPEGSVSTLKIQRTQQEDSAVYLCASSLAPGNYGYTFGSGTRLTVV.

For the CDR3, the DNA is TGCGCCAGCAGTCGTTCCAGCCCCGTCGAGCAGTACTTC. The encoded protein is CASSRSSPVEQYF. The V and J genes are TRBV5-1 and TRBJ2-7; D is uncertain. Germline V gene data show CDR1 as SGHRS and CDR2 as YFSETQ. The CDR3 is made up of 13 amino acids. The germline V and J ends were trimmed by 5 bases and 6 bases, with 15 bases remaining between them.

The rearrangement links TRBV3-1 to TRBJ1-1; unclear D gene. The germline CDR1 and CDR2 sequences are LGHDT and YNNKEL (reference sequence). The CDR3 runs 12 residues. The ends were cut back, 6 bases at V and 0 bases at J, with 5 bases in the middle. CDR3 coding DNA: TGTGCCAGCAGGTCAGTGAACACTGAAGCTTTCTTT. Its protein product is CASRSVNTEAFF.

The V gene is TRBV20-1, the J gene TRBJ2-1; D is ambiguous. This CDR3 has 12 amino acids. V was cut by 5 bases and J by 8 bases, with 13 bases left in between. Germline-derived CDR1 and CDR2 are DFQATT and SNEGSKA (reference sequence). In nucleotides, the CDR3 is TGCAGTGCTGGGAACCTAGAGGATGAGCAGTTCTTC. Its protein is CSAGNLEDEQFF.

This clonotype has more than one count but fewer than ten. The genes are TRBV7-6 and TRBJ1-2, with a weak D call TRBD1 (5 bases). CDR3 size: 14 residues. V shed 2 bases and J shed 4 bases, with 11 bases lying between them. Germline-derived CDR1 and CDR2 are SGHVS and FNYEAQ. The CDR3 sequence: CASSLLAGSYGYTF. The CDR3 DNA follows: TGTGCCAGCAGCTTATTGGCAGGGAGCTATGGCTACACCTTC.

This clonotype was detected only a few times. The chain employs TRBV29-1 and TRBJ2-1; TRBD2 aligns across 8 bases. The CDR3 runs 14 residues. Germline CDR1 reads SQVTM; CDR2 reads ANQGSEA. V shed 5 bases and J 8 bases; nucleotides not matched to a gene: 11. The CDR3 here is CSVLTSGTRYEQFF. CDR3 bases: TGCAGCGTTCTCACTAGCGGCACTCGATATGAGCAGTTCTTC.

The chain combines TRBV12-3 or TRBV12-4 with TRBJ2-1; D not resolved. V lost 3 bases, J lost 10 bases, and 7 bases lay in between. The CDR3 length is 11 residues. The CDR3 DNA follows: TGTGCCAGCAGTTTGGCGAGGGAGCAGTTCTTC. This encodes CASSLAREQFF.

This clonotype was detected ten times or more. This chain joins TRBV7-2 and TRBJ1-2, with D possibly being TRBD1 (5 bases). Germline assignment: CDR1 SGHTA and CDR2 FQGNSA. Trimming removed 5 bases from V and 4 bases from J, with 11 bases in between. This CDR3 region has 13 residues. The CDR3 is CASSPRGAYGYTF. CDR3 DNA: TGTGCCAGCAGCCCGAGGGGAGCCTATGGCTACACCTTC.

This clonotype was observed many times. As DNA, the CDR3 is TGTGCCATCAGTGAGGGACAGGGGGCGCAAATAGCCCAGCATTTT. Protein: CAISEGQGAQIAQHF. The chain uses TRBV10-3 and TRBJ1-5; 11 positions match TRBD1. Germline values: CDR1 ENHRY, CDR2 SYGVKD. The J segment lost 11 bases and the V segment lost 2 bases, leaving 8 bases of the junction unmatched. The CDR3 sequence is 15 residues long.

The chain is built from TRBV6-2 or TRBV6-3 and TRBJ2-1; 8 bases map to TRBD2. With V trimmed by 5 bases and J by 2 bases, 2 bases remained unmatched. The V gene's germline CDR1 is MNHEY and CDR2 SVGEGT. This CDR3 comprises 14 residues. In DNA, the CDR3 is TGTGCCAGCAGTAAACTAGCGGCCTACAATGAGCAGTTCTTC. Translated: CASSKLAAYNEQFF.

This clonotype has at least ten counts. V is TRBV7-2 and J is TRBJ2-5; D uncertain. The CDR3 runs 11 residues. Germline CDR1 and CDR2: SGHTA and FQGNSA. V dropped 6 bases and J dropped 1 base, with 3 bases sitting between them. CDR3 sequence: CASRIQETQYF. The CDR3 nucleotides are TGTGCCAGCAGAATCCAAGAGACCCAGTACTTC.

This clonotype was observed a handful of times. One end of the junction fails to match germline, which may point to a read error. The chain couples TRBV4-1 to TRBJ2-1; 13 positions agree with TRBD2. This CDR3 comprises 17 residues. CDR1 is MGHRA and CDR2 is YSYEKL in the germline V gene. The CDR3 DNA is TGTGCCAGCAGCCACGAAACTAGCGGGGGGGCCTACAATGAGCAGTTCTTC. The encoded protein is CASSHETSGGAYNEQFF.

This clonotype was seen repeatedly, ten times or more. V and J are TRBV6-2 or TRBV6-3 and TRBJ2-6; no clear D gene. Germline assignment: CDR1 MNHEY and CDR2 SVGEGT. V was clipped by 2 bases and J by 2 bases, with 10 bases between them. There are 16 residues in the CDR3. The CDR3 DNA is TGTGCCAGCAGTTACCCCAACGGTGCTGGGGCCAACGTCCTGACTTTC. This encodes CASSYPNGAGANVLTF.

CDR3 DNA: TGTGCCAGCAGTCTGCCCGCGACAGGGGGGTTTGAAGAGACCCAGTACTTC. It specifies CASSLPATGGFEETQYF. The genes are TRBV6-1 and TRBJ2-5, with 9 bases aligning to TRBD1. Unmatched junction bases numbered 13, after V lost 5 bases and J lost 3 bases. The CDR3 spans 17 residues. Germline loops: CDR1 MNHNS, CDR2 SASEGT.

The chain is built from TRBV7-4 and TRBJ2-3, with 8 positions matching TRBD2. The junction had 6 bases not matched to a gene; V was cut back by 5 bases and J by 5 bases. The CDR3 contains 14 residues. Per the germline V gene, CDR1 is SGHVT and CDR2 is SQSDAQ. The CDR3 loop reads CASSPGGAEDTQYF. Written as DNA, the CDR3 is TGTGCCAGCAGCCCCGGGGGGGCGGAAGATACGCAGTATTTT.

The chain is built from TRBV12-3 or TRBV12-4 and TRBJ2-7; 7 bases fit TRBD1. The V segment lost 2 bases and the J segment 5 bases; nucleotides outside the gene matches: 3. The CDR3 contains 13 residues. CDR3 in DNA: TGTGCCAGCAGTTTAACAGGGGCAGACGAGCAGTACTTC. Its protein is CASSLTGADEQYF.

This clonotype was recorded many times. The chain combines TRBV7-2 with TRBJ2-6; TRBD1 is a possible D gene (5 bases). Per the germline V gene, CDR1 is SGHTA and CDR2 is FQGNSA. The CDR3 has 15 amino acids. Trimming removed 4 bases from V and 0 bases from J, with 7 bases in between. The DNA of the CDR3 is TGTGCCAGCAGCTCCGACAGCTCTGGGGCCAACGTCCTGACTTTC. This codes for CASSSDSSGANVLTF.

This clonotype was seen more than once but under ten times. This chain uses TRBV12-3 or TRBV12-4 with TRBJ1-1; D is possibly TRBD1 (5 bases). Trimming cost V 5 bases and J 6 bases, with 22 bases left between them. The length of the CDR3 is 16 residues. The CDR3 protein is CASSQLEGQGDPEAFF. In nucleotides, the CDR3 is TGTGCCAGCAGTCAACTTGAAGGGCAGGGAGACCCTGAAGCTTTCTTT.

This clonotype was seen at least ten times. The CDR3 DNA is TGTGCCAGCAGCCGACGACTAGCGGGGGTGGCCACAGATACGCAGTATTTT. Its translation is CASSRRLAGVATDTQYF. The chain couples TRBV7-2 to TRBJ2-3, with 12 bases lining up with TRBD2. The ends lost 5 bases at V and 2 bases at J; junction bases unmatched: 8. CDR3 length equals 17 residues. The V gene's germline CDR1 is SGHTA and CDR2 FQGNSA.

This clonotype is a singleton in its sample. CDR3 in DNA: TGCAGCGTTGGAGGGACAGGGGCTGAAGCTTTCTTT. Its translation is CSVGGTGAEAFF. The V and J genes are TRBV29-1 and TRBJ1-1; 10 positions match TRBD1. V lost 4 bases, J lost 6 bases, and 2 bases stayed unmatched. This CDR3 region has 12 residues. CDR1 is SQVTM, CDR2 ANQGSEA, per germline.

For the CDR3, the DNA is TGTGCCAGCAGTTTTCAGGGGAGGGCAGATACGCAGTATTTT. Amino acid sequence: CASSFQGRADTQYF. The chain is built from TRBV12-3 or TRBV12-4 and TRBJ2-3; perhaps TRBD2 as D (7 bases). The length of the CDR3 is 14 residues. Trimming took 3 bases from V and 4 from J, leaving 11 bases between them.

This clonotype was recorded only once. The chain joins TRBV10-3 to TRBJ2-3; maybe TRBD1 (6 bases). Trimming pared 9 bases from V and 0 bases from J, leaving 10 bases between. Germline-derived CDR1 and CDR2 are ENHRY and SYGVKD. The CDR3 is made up of 13 amino acids. The CDR3 loop reads CAIDRGSTDTQYF. The CDR3 DNA reads as TGTGCCATAGATAGGGGGAGCACAGATACGCAGTATTTT.